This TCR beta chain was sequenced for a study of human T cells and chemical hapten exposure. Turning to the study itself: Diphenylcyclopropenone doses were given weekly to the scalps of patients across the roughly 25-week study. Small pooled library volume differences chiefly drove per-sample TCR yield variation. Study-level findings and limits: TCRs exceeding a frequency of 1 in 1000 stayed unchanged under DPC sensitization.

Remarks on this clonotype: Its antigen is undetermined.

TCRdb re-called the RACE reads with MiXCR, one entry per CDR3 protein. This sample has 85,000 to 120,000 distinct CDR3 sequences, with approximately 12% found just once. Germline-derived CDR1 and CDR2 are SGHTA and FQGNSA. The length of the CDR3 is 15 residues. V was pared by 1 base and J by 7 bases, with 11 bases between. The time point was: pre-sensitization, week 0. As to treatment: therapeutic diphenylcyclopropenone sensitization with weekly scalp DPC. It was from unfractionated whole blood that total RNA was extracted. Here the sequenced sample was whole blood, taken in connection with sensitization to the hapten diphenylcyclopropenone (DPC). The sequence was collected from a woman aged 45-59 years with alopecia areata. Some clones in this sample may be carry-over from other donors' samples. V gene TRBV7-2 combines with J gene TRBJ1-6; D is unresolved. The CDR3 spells CASSLDRRRNSPLHF. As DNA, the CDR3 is TGTGCCAGCAGCTTAGATCGCCGGAGGAATTCACCCCTCCACTTT.